Below, 17 T cell receptor beta chains from the same sample are listed, as sequenced in a study of T cells in Graves' hyperthyroidism and ophthalmopathy. Amplified TCR beta CDR3 regions derived from RNA transcripts. Initially, a first-round RT-PCR of the TCR CDR3 employed the HTBI primer set. TCRdb called the multiplex PCR reads again in MiXCR, with one record for every CDR3 protein. The data show 650,000 to 850,000 distinct CDR3 sequences, with roughly 20% seen just once and 15% to 20% held by the top ten. Material: blood. Receptors originate from a woman in her fifties or sixties with Graves' hyperthyroidism that later progressed to Graves' ophthalmopathy.

The CDR3 coding sequence is TGCAGTGCTACCCGACGTCGAGCTAGCGGGGGGCTAGCGAACACCGGGGAGCTGTTTTTT. It translates to CSATRRRASGGLANTGELFF. V gene TRBV20-1 combines with J gene TRBJ2-2; 11 positions agree with TRBD2. V shed 4 bases, J shed 0 bases, and the junction held 16 bases outside the gene matches. The CDR3 is 20 residues long. Germline V gives CDR1 DFQATT, CDR2 SNEGSKA (reference sequence).

The chain links TRBV4-1 to TRBJ2-1; D tentatively reads TRBD1 or TRBD2 (5 bases each). CDR1 is MGHRA and CDR2 is YSYEKL in the germline V gene. V was pared by 4 bases and J by 3 bases, with 13 bases between. The CDR3 spans 15 residues. The CDR3 spells CASSPPGTDYNEQFF. CDR3 in DNA: TGCGCCAGCAGCCCCCCCGGGACGGACTACAATGAGCAGTTCTTC.

The V and J genes are TRBV27 and TRBJ2-7; D gene unclear. Trimming took off 5 bases at V and 3 bases at J, with 14 bases between the two ends. The germline V gene has CDR1 MNHEY and CDR2 SMNVEV (reference sequence). This CDR3 is 14 amino acids long. The CDR3 protein is CASSLTHAHYEQYF. The CDR3 nucleotides read TGTGCCAGCAGTCTCACGCATGCCCACTACGAGCAGTACTTC.

This clonotype was seen only a few times. The rearrangement uses TRBV12-3 or TRBV12-4 and TRBJ1-6; D possibly corresponds to TRBD1 (5 bases). The CDR3 extends over 18 amino acids. The V and J ends lost 6 bases and 10 bases respectively, with 28 bases between them. DNA for the CDR3: TGTGCCAGCAGCCTAAATACCCAGGGTTTGAGAGATCTCTCACCCCTCCACTTT. As protein: CASSLNTQGLRDLSPLHF.

The chain is built from TRBV27 and TRBJ1-1; D is possibly TRBD1 (6 bases). Germline CDR1 is MNHEY and CDR2 is SMNVEV (reference sequence). Trimming took 3 bases from V and 11 from J, leaving 13 bases between them. The CDR3 length is 12 residues. The CDR3 is CASSFSQGPAFF. CDR3 bases: TGTGCCAGCAGTTTCTCTCAGGGGCCGGCTTTCTTT.

This clonotype has at least ten counts. The rearrangement links TRBV20-1 to TRBJ2-3; D might be TRBD2 (6 bases). This CDR3 is built from 15 residues. Deletions cut 5 bases from V and 4 bases from J, with 19 bases between. CDR1 and CDR2 from the germline V gene are DFQATT and SNEGSKA (reference sequence). The CDR3, as DNA: TGCAGTGCTCCCCTGGACTATAGTAGTCCAGATACGCAGTATTTT. Encoded protein: CSAPLDYSSPDTQYF.

This clonotype was counted between two and nine times. The chain has TRBV6-1 and TRBJ1-4, with TRBD1 matching 7 bases. The ends lost 7 bases at V and 5 bases at J; junction bases unmatched: 7. CDR1 and CDR2 (germline): MNHNS, SASEGT. The CDR3 spans 14 residues. CDR3 sequence reads: CASKIRGKNEKLFF. CDR3 sequence (DNA): TGTGCCAGCAAGATCAGGGGGAAGAATGAAAAACTGTTTTTT.

The table lists this clonotype with many counts. The rearrangement uses TRBV6-1 and TRBJ2-3; 13 bases map to TRBD2. Germline values: CDR1 MNHNS, CDR2 SASEGT. The CDR3 covers 16 residues. V trimming: 6 bases; J trimming: 0 bases; junction bases outside the gene matches: 3. CDR3 DNA: TGTGCCAGCAGCAGGGGACTAGCGGGGAGCACAGATACGCAGTATTTT. Its translation is CASSRGLAGSTDTQYF.

This clonotype was seen ten or more times. The V gene is TRBV2, the J gene TRBJ2-3; 11 bases agree with TRBD2. Germline CDR1 and CDR2: SNHLY and FYNNEI. Unmatched junction bases numbered 4, after V lost 4 bases and J lost 4 bases. This CDR3 is built from 15 residues. CDR3 DNA: TGTGCCAGCAGTGGGCTAGCGGGGGGCGCAGATACGCAGTATTTT. Translated, it gives CASSGLAGGADTQYF.

The CDR3 loop reads CASSVDVSHQETQYF. The CDR3 coding sequence is TGTGCCAGCAGCGTAGACGTTAGCCACCAAGAGACCCAGTACTTC. The chain has TRBV9 and TRBJ2-5; the D is unclear. The V gene lost 0 bases and the J gene lost 0 bases, with 9 bases spanning the gap. From germline, CDR1 is SGDLS and CDR2 YYNGEE. The CDR3 spans 15 residues.

This clonotype was counted at least ten times. CDR3: CASSLSTSAGDYGYTF. CDR3 coding DNA: TGTGCCAGCAGTTTATCTACGTCGGCGGGGGACTATGGCTACACCTTC. This chain uses TRBV27 with TRBJ1-2, with D possibly being TRBD1 (5 bases). The germline gives CDR1 MNHEY, CDR2 SMNVEV (reference sequence). The CDR3 totals 16 residues. V lost 0 bases, J lost 3 bases, and 14 bases lay in between.

Ten or more counts support this clonotype. The V call is TRBV6-5, the J call TRBJ1-4; D unresolved. CDR1 is MNHEY and CDR2 is SVGAGI in the germline V gene. CDR3 length equals 16 residues. The V and J ends lost 0 bases and 0 bases respectively, with 8 bases between them. Here the CDR3 reads CASSYSRRPTNEKLFF. CDR3 coding DNA: TGTGCCAGCAGTTACTCGAGACGGCCAACTAATGAAAAACTGTTTTTT.

This clonotype was picked up a small number of times. CDR3 loop: CASSQSLAGNNEQFF. CDR3 coding DNA: TGTGCCAGCAGCCAAAGTCTAGCGGGGAACAATGAGCAGTTCTTC. The chain carries TRBV3-1 and TRBJ2-1; 9 positions match TRBD2. V shed 2 bases, J shed 5 bases, and the junction held 4 bases outside the gene matches. There are 15 residues in the CDR3. Germline values: CDR1 LGHDT, CDR2 YNNKEL (reference sequence).

The rearrangement uses TRBV5-1 and TRBJ2-5; D is possibly TRBD1 or TRBD2 (5 bases each). CDR3 length equals 15 residues. CDR1 is SGHRS, CDR2 YFSETQ, per germline. Trimming pared 2 bases from V and 5 bases from J, leaving 16 bases between. The CDR3 coding sequence is TGCGCCAGCAGCTTACAGGTCCCCGGGATGGAGACCCAGTACTTC. This translates into CASSLQVPGMETQYF.

This clonotype was counted many times. This chain links TRBV11-3 with TRBJ1-1; D is uncertain. From germline, CDR1 is SGHNT and CDR2 YENEEA. Trimming pared 4 bases from V and 0 bases from J, leaving 6 bases between. The length of the CDR3 is 13 residues. The CDR3 is CASSSEVNTEAFF. DNA of the CDR3: TGTGCCAGCAGCTCCGAGGTGAACACTGAAGCTTTCTTT.

This clonotype came up many times. CDR3 residues: CASGSGEPDGYTF. CDR3 DNA sequence: TGTGCCAGCGGGTCGGGGGAACCTGATGGCTACACCTTC. The chain couples TRBV6-1 to TRBJ1-2, with a possible D match to TRBD1 (5 bases). The V end lost 8 bases, the J end lost 6 bases, and 16 bases lay between the germline ends. The CDR3 sequence is 13 residues long. CDR1 and CDR2 from the germline V gene are MNHNS and SASEGT.

The rearrangement links TRBV5-1 to TRBJ2-3; no definite D call. V lost 0 bases and J 2 bases, leaving 10 bases between the germline ends. The CDR3 consists of 15 residues. Germline loops: CDR1 SGHRS, CDR2 YFSETQ. CDR3 DNA: TGCGCCAGCAGCTTGGACGGGCCAACCACAGATACGCAGTATTTT. Encoded protein: CASSLDGPTTDTQYF. Looking up the rest from reference TRBV5-1 and TRBJ2-3 gives the full variable domain: KAGVTQTPRYLIKTRGQQVTLSCSPISGHRSVSWYQQTPGQGLQFLFEYFSETQRNKGNFPGRFSGRQFSNSRSEMNVSTLELGDSALYLCASSLDGPTTDTQYFGPGTRLTVL.